This TCR beta chain was found in a study of cytomegalovirus exposure and HLA in healthy donors. PCR was performed using 60 Vbeta and 13 Jbeta primers. The authors' processing: Later work found 65 million to 90 million unique TCR beta chains, with roughly 11 million shared. Some clones are missing from TCRdb's copy, which holds only in-frame ones; the method was immunoSEQ multiplex PCR. V and J calls and clone size are those listed in that table; D and trimming were worked out from the DNA. The data hold about 80,000 clones, with approximately 66% observed a single time. In this sample, this clone turned up a few times. Material for sequencing was PBMCs. This receptor was obtained from a male donor in good health and CMV-seropositive.

The CDR3 loop reads CASTEGTEVSPLHF. DNA of the CDR3: TGTGCCAGCACCGAAGGTACAGAAGTTTCACCCCTCCACTTT. V usage is TRBV6-5 and J usage is TRBJ1-6; no clear D. The CDR3 contains 14 residues. V lost 7 bases and J 9 bases, leaving 16 bases between the germline ends. Germline CDR1 reads MNHEY; CDR2 reads SVGAGI.